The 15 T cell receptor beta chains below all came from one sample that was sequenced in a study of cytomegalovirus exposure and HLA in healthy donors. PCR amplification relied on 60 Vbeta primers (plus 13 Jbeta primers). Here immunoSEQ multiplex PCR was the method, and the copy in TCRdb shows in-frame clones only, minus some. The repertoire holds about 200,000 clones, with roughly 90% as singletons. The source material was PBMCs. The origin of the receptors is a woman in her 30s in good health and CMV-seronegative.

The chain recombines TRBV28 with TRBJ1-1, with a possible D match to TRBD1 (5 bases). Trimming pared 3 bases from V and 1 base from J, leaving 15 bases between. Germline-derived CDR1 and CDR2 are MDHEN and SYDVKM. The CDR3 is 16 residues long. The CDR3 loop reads CASSFKWGQGNTEAFF. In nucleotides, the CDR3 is TGTGCCAGCAGTTTTAAGTGGGGCCAGGGGAACACTGAAGCTTTCTTT.

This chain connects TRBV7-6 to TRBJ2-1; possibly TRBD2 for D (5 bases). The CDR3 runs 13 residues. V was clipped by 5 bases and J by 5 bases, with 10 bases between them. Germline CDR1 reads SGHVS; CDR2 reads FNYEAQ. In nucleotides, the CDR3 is TGTGCCAGCAGCAGCGGACCACACAATGAGCAGTTCTTC. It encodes CASSSGPHNEQFF.

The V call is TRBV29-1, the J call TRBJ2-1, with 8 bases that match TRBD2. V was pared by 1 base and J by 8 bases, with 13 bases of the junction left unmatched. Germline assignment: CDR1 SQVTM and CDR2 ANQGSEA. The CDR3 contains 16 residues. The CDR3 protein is CSVEGGFSGSYDEQFF. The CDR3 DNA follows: TGCAGCGTTGAAGGAGGTTTCAGCGGGAGTTATGATGAGCAGTTCTTC.

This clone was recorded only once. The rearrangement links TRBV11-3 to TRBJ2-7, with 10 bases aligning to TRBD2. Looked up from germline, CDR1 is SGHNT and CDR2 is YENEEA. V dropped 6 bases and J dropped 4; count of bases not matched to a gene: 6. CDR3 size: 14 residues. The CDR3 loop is CASRPPGLAYEQYF. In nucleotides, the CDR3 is TGTGCCAGCAGACCACCGGGACTAGCGTACGAGCAGTACTTC. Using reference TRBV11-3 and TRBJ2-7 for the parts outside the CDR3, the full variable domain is EAGVVQSPRYKIIEKKQPVAFWCNPISGHNTLYWYLQNLGQGPELLIRYENEEAVDDSQLPKDRFSAERLKGVDSTLKIQPAELGDSAVYLCASRPPGLAYEQYFGPGTRLTVT.

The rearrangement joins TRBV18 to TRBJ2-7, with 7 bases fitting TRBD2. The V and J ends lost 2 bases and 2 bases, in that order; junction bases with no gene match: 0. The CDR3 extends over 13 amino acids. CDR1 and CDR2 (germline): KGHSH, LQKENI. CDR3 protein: CASSPTSAYEQYF. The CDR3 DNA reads TGTGCCAGCTCACCAACTAGCGCCTACGAGCAGTACTTC.

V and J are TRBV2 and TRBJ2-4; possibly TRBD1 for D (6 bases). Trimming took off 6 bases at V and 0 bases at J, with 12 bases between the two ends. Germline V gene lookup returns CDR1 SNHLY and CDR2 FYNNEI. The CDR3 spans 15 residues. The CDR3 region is CASRDDRLAKNIQYF. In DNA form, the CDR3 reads TGTGCCAGCAGAGACGACAGGTTAGCCAAAAACATTCAGTACTTC.

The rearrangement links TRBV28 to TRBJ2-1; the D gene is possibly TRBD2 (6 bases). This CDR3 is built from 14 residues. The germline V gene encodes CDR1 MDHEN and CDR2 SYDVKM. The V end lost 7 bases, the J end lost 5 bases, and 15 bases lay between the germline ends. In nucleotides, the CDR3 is TGTGCCAGCACCTCGGAGGGCCCCGACAATGAGCAGTTCTTC. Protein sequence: CASTSEGPDNEQFF.

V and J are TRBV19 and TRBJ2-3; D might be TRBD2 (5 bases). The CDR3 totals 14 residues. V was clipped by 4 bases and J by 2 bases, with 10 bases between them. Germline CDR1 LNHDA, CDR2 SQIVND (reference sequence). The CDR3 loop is CASSRGSPTDTQYF. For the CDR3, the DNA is TGTGCCAGTAGTAGAGGGTCCCCCACAGATACGCAGTATTTT. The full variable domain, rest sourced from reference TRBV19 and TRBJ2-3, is DGGITQSPKYLFRKEGQNVTLSCEQNLNHDAMYWYRQDPGQGLRLIYYSQIVNDFQKGDIAEGYSVSREKKESFPLTVTSAQKNPTAFYLCASSRGSPTDTQYFGPGTRLTVL.

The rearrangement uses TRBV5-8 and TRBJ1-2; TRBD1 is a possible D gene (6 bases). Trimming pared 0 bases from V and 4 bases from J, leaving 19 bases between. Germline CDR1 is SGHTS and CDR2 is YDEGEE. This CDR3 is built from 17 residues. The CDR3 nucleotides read TGTGCCAGCAGCTTGGGGCGGTCGGGACAACTAATCTATGGCTACACCTTC. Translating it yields CASSLGRSGQLIYGYTF.

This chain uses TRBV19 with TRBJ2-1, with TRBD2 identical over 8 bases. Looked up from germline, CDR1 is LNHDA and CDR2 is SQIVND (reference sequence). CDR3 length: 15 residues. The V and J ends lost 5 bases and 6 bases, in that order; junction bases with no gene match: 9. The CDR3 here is CASSPAPGGLNEQFF. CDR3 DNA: TGTGCCAGTAGTCCCGCGCCGGGGGGGCTCAATGAGCAGTTCTTC.

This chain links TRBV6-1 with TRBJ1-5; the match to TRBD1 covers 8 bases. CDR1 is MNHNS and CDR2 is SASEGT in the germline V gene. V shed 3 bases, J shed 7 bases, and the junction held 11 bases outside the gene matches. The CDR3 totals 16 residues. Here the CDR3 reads CASSDGGQGLGQPQHF. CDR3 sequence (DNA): TGTGCCAGCAGTGATGGAGGACAGGGTTTGGGGCAGCCCCAGCATTTT.

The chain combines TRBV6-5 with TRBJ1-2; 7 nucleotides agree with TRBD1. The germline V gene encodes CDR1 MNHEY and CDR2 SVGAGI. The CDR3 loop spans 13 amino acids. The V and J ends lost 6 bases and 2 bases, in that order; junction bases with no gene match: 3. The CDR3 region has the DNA TGTGCCAGCAGCTTGGACAGGAACTATGGCTACACCTTC. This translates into CASSLDRNYGYTF.

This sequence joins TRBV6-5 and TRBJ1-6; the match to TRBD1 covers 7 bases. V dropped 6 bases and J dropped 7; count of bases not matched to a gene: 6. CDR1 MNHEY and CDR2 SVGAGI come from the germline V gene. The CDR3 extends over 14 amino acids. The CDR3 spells CASRPGGWNSPLHF. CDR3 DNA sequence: TGTGCCAGCAGACCAGGGGGATGGAATTCACCCCTCCACTTT.

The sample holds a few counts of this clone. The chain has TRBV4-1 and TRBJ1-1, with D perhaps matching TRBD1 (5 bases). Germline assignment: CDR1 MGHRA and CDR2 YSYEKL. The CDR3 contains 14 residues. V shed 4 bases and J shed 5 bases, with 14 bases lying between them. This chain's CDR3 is CASSLMTAETEAFF. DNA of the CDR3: TGCGCCAGCAGCCTCATGACAGCTGAGACTGAAGCTTTCTTT.

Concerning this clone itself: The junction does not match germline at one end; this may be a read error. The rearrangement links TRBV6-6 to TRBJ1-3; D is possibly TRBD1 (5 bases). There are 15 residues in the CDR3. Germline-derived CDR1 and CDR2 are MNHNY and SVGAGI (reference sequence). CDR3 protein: CAGSYSSRAGNTIYF. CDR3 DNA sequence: TGTGCCGGCAGTTACTCCTCCAGGGCTGGAAACACCATATATTTT.